This TCR beta chain was sequenced during a study of T cell repertoires in cytomegalovirus infection. In regard to this clonotype: Its antigen is as yet unknown.

In TCRdb, the reads were re-called with MiXCR into one record per CDR3 protein. This sample carries under 90,000 distinct CDR3 sequences, about half of them seen once, and the ten largest clones take approximately 93%. Sequenced here: CD8+ T cells from cultured PBMCs, sampled from culture after CMV antigen stimulation. This receptor was identified in a human donor in good health (CMV status not recorded). Some clones in this sample may be carry-over from other donors' samples.

The CDR3 nucleotides are TGCGCCAGCAGTCTACCAGCCACCAGACAGGGGAAGATGAGAAGGAACACTGAAGCTTTCTTT. Amino acid sequence: CASSLPATRQGKMRRNTEAFF. This chain links TRBV23-1 with TRBJ1-1, with TRBD1 matching over 8 bases. TRBV23-1 belongs to the ORF category, with a function that is uncertain. CDR3 length: 21 residues. Germline trimming cut 4 bases from V and 1 base from J; bases unmatched to any gene: 23.